The 32 T cell receptor beta chains given below trace back to one sample, sequenced in a study of response to subunit inactivated influenza vaccine. Each CDR3 protein gets one entry after TCRdb re-called the RT-PCR reads with MiXCR. The data show a few hundred thousand distinct CDR3 sequences, around 15% seen once. Sequencing was performed on PBMCs from blood, taken about 12 days after vaccination. The receptors come from a man aged 45-60 years who received an inactivated influenza vaccine.

The chain carries TRBV20-1 and TRBJ2-1; possibly TRBD1 for D (5 bases). Germline CDR1 DFQATT, CDR2 SNEGSKA (reference sequence). V lost 6 bases and J 0 bases, leaving 12 bases between the germline ends. This CDR3 spans 14 amino acids. The CDR3 region has the DNA TGCAGTGCCGACGGACAAGTCTCCTACAATGAGCAGTTCTTC. As protein: CSADGQVSYNEQFF.

Of note for this clonotype: A read error may produce the germline difference seen at one junction end. The rearrangement uses TRBV7-9 and TRBJ2-3, with D tentatively TRBD2 (5 bases). CDR1 and CDR2 from the germline V gene are SEHNR and FQNEAQ (reference sequence). The CDR3 has 15 amino acids. The CDR3 region is CASSLVSGNGDTQFF. CDR3 DNA sequence: TGTGCCAGCAGCTTAGTATCGGGGAACGGAGATACGCAGTTTTTT.

This clonotype was seen a handful of times. The rearrangement links TRBV5-1 to TRBJ1-4; 8 nucleotides line up with TRBD1. V lost 4 bases, J lost 8 bases, and 7 bases stayed unmatched. Germline lookup yields CDR1 SGHRS and CDR2 YFSETQ. This CDR3 is 14 amino acids long. The CDR3 region has the DNA TGCGCCAGCAGCCGTACAGGGGGAGAGGAAAAACTGTTTTTT. Protein sequence: CASSRTGGEEKLFF.

The rearrangement joins TRBV5-1 to TRBJ2-3, with 7 nucleotides matching TRBD1. The CDR3 is 15 residues long. Germline assignment: CDR1 SGHRS and CDR2 YFSETQ. V was clipped by 4 bases and J by 3 bases; unmatched bases: 8. CDR3 nucleotide sequence: TGCGCCAGCAGCGTGAGGGGGCAAGGGACAGATACGCAGTATTTT. Protein: CASSVRGQGTDTQYF.

This chain joins TRBV4-2 and TRBJ1-1, with D unclear. CDR1 is LGHNA and CDR2 is YNFKEQ in the germline V gene. CDR3 length: 13 residues. Trimming stripped 7 bases from V and 8 bases from J, with 17 bases between. DNA of the CDR3: TGTGCCAGCAAAAGGCGGGCGGGTACCGAAGCTTTCTTT. Translation gives CASKRRAGTEAFF.

This clonotype was seen a handful of times. V gene TRBV5-5 combines with J gene TRBJ2-7; 12 bases match TRBD1. V lost 4 bases to trimming and J lost 4 bases; unmatched junction nucleotides: 9. Germline values: CDR1 SGHKS, CDR2 YYEKEE (reference sequence). The CDR3 covers 16 residues. CDR3 sequence (DNA): TGTGCCAGCAGCCCCCCGGGACAGGGGGCTTTGTACGAGCAGTACTTC. Translated: CASSPPGQGALYEQYF.

This clonotype was picked up a small number of times. The chain joins TRBV5-1 to TRBJ2-7, with D unresolved. V was trimmed by 2 bases and J by 6 bases, leaving 12 bases between them. CDR1 is SGHRS and CDR2 is YFSETQ in the germline V gene. This CDR3 comprises 13 residues. CDR3 DNA sequence: TGCGCCAGCAGCTTTAAGGGATCGGGCGAGCAGTACTTC. It translates to CASSFKGSGEQYF.

V usage is TRBV20-1 and J usage is TRBJ1-2, with no clear D. Per the germline V gene, CDR1 is DFQATT and CDR2 is SNEGSKA (reference sequence). The CDR3 consists of 15 residues. V gave up 0 bases and J gave up 8 bases, with 19 bases separating them. The CDR3 region is CSARDSRLGREGYTF. The CDR3 nucleotides read TGCAGTGCTAGAGATTCCAGGTTGGGGAGAGAGGGCTACACCTTC.

This chain uses TRBV20-1 with TRBJ2-7; 10 bases map to TRBD2. V was clipped by 7 bases and J by 1 base; unmatched bases: 10. The germline V gene encodes CDR1 DFQATT and CDR2 SNEGSKA (reference sequence). The CDR3 is made up of 15 amino acids. CDR3 sequence reads: CSGGSPAGGSYEQYF. CDR3 nucleotides: TGCAGTGGTGGAAGCCCAGCGGGGGGGTCCTACGAGCAGTACTTC.

This clonotype occurred many times. This chain connects TRBV11-2 to TRBJ2-5, with D uncertain. The CDR3 has 12 amino acids. CDR1 is SGHAT, CDR2 FQNNGV, per germline. V was trimmed by 0 bases and J by 5 bases, leaving 4 bases between them. The CDR3, as DNA: TGTGCCAGCAGCTTAGACCGGGAGACCCAGTACTTC. This translates into CASSLDRETQYF.

This clonotype occurred a few times. This chain links TRBV20-1 with TRBJ1-2; D is unresolved. Germline loops: CDR1 DFQATT, CDR2 SNEGSKA (reference sequence). The CDR3 is 11 amino acids. V shed 4 bases and J shed 2 bases, with 5 bases lying between them. The DNA for the CDR3 is TGCAGTGCTACCAAGAACTATGGCTACACCTTC. This codes for CSATKNYGYTF.

This clonotype was found many times. CDR3 sequence reads: CASSFPGLRGADTQYF. The CDR3 coding sequence is TGTGCCAGCAGCTTTCCGGGACTCCGGGGCGCAGATACGCAGTATTTT. The J gene is TRBJ2-3, the V gene TRBV5-6, with D perhaps TRBD2 (6 bases). Deletions cut 2 bases from V and 4 bases from J, with 17 bases between. The CDR3 is made up of 16 amino acids. Germline V gene sequence: CDR1 SGHDT, CDR2 YYEEEE. The whole variable domain, remainder taken from reference TRBV5-6 and TRBJ2-3, is DAGVTQSPTHLIKTRGQQVTLRCSPKSGHDTVSWYQQALGQGPQFIFQYYEEEERQRGNFPDRFSGHQFPNYSSELNVNALLLGDSALYLCASSFPGLRGADTQYFGPGTRLTVL.

For this clonotype: Sequence at one end of the junction differs from germline and may be a read error. The chain links TRBV7-9 to TRBJ2-3, with TRBD1 matching over 10 bases. Germline lookup yields CDR1 SEHNR and CDR2 FQNEAQ (reference sequence). The CDR3 spans 17 residues. The CDR3 sequence is CASSGMYGQGGTDTQYF. CDR3 in DNA: TGTGCCAGCAGCGGAATGTATGGACAGGGGGGCACGGATACGCAGTATTTT. The complete variable domain, with remaining parts taken from reference TRBV7-9 and TRBJ2-3, reads DTGVSQNPRHKITKRGQNVTFRCDPISEHNRLYWYRQTLGQGPEFLTYFQNEAQLEKSRLLSDRFSAERPKGSFSTLEIQRTEQGDSAMYLCASSGMYGQGGTDTQYFGPGTRLTVL.

In its sample, this clonotype was seen a few times. The chain is built from TRBV5-6 and TRBJ2-1, with 7 bases matching TRBD2. Trimming cost V 3 bases and J 4 bases; bases outside gene matches: 4. The V gene's germline CDR1 is SGHDT and CDR2 YYEEEE. CDR3 length: 14 residues. CDR3 bases: TGTGCCAGCAGCTGGGGACTACAATACAATGAGCAGTTCTTC. This encodes CASSWGLQYNEQFF.

The V and J genes are TRBV7-8 and TRBJ1-5; no clear D gene. Germline values: CDR1 SGHVS, CDR2 FQNEAQ. CDR3 length: 15 amino acids. V gave up 1 base and J gave up 4 bases, with 11 bases separating them. The CDR3 region has the DNA TGTGCCAGCAGCTTAGGGAGGACGGATAATCAGCCCCAGCATTTT. As protein: CASSLGRTDNQPQHF.

A few counts support this clonotype. This chain links TRBV11-2 with TRBJ2-5; D unresolved. V dropped 2 bases and J dropped 1 base, with 11 bases sitting between them. There are 15 residues in the CDR3. CDR1 is SGHAT and CDR2 is FQNNGV in the germline V gene. In DNA, the CDR3 is TGTGCCAGCAGCTTAAGTCGGACCATCCAAGAGACCCAGTACTTC. Its protein product is CASSLSRTIQETQYF. Full variable domain (remainder filled in from reference TRBV11-2 and TRBJ2-5): EAGVAQSPRYKIIEKRQSVAFWCNPISGHATLYWYQQILGQGPKLLIQFQNNGVVDDSQLPKDRFSAERLKGVDSTLKIQPAKLEDSAVYLCASSLSRTIQETQYFGPGTRLLVL.

This clonotype was counted only a few times. The chain employs TRBV10-3 and TRBJ1-5; D gene unclear. CDR3 length: 13 residues. Germline loops: CDR1 ENHRY, CDR2 SYGVKD. V lost 6 bases and J lost 3, with 9 bases in between. The CDR3 DNA is TGTGCCATCAGCCGGGCCTCCAATCAGCCCCAGCATTTT. It translates to CAISRASNQPQHF.

This rearrangement joins TRBV11-3 to TRBJ2-5, with D tentatively TRBD1 or TRBD2 (5 bases each). The CDR3 is 13 residues long. Germline V CDR1 and CDR2: SGHNT, YENEEA. Trimming pared 4 bases from V and 4 bases from J, leaving 10 bases between. This CDR3 reads CASSSRDGETQYF. The CDR3 DNA reads as TGTGCCAGCAGCTCAAGGGACGGAGAGACCCAGTACTTC.

This clonotype has only a few counts. The V gene is TRBV15, the J gene TRBJ2-2; D not resolved. V was cut by 3 bases and J by 1 base, with 9 bases left in between. This CDR3 has 15 residues. Germline V gene data show CDR1 as LNHNV and CDR2 as YYDKDF (reference sequence). The CDR3 sequence: CATSSLYKNTGELFF. The CDR3 bases are TGTGCCACCAGCAGCCTCTATAAGAACACCGGGGAGCTGTTTTTT.

The V call is TRBV5-1, the J call TRBJ2-7; TRBD1 agrees at 9 bases. Trimming took 3 bases from V and 3 from J; bases not matched to a gene: 7. Germline assignment: CDR1 SGHRS and CDR2 YFSETQ. The CDR3 loop spans 15 amino acids. The CDR3 loop reads CASSSTGTGLYEQYF. CDR3 bases: TGCGCCAGCAGCTCCACCGGGACAGGGCTCTACGAGCAGTACTTC. The variable domain in full, completed from reference TRBV5-1 and TRBJ2-7, reads KAGVTQTPRYLIKTRGQQVTLSCSPISGHRSVSWYQQTPGQGLQFLFEYFSETQRNKGNFPGRFSGRQFSNSRSEMNVSTLELGDSALYLCASSSTGTGLYEQYFGPGTRLTVT.

In its sample, this clonotype was seen a few times. This chain connects TRBV9 to TRBJ2-7, with D unresolved. The CDR3 is 14 residues long. Trimming removed 0 bases at V and 2 bases at J, with 9 bases between. Germline V gene sequence: CDR1 SGDLS, CDR2 YYNGEE. The DNA of the CDR3 is TGTGCCAGCAGCGTAGCGGACGCAACCTACGAGCAGTACTTC. Amino acids: CASSVADATYEQYF.

The chain joins TRBV20-1 to TRBJ1-4, with D maybe TRBD1 (6 bases). CDR1 DFQATT and CDR2 SNEGSKA come from the germline V gene (reference sequence). V was shortened by 6 bases and J by 2 bases, with 19 bases between the two germline ends. There are 16 residues in the CDR3. The CDR3 sequence is CSAVRDTHRTNEKLFF. For the CDR3, the DNA is TGCAGTGCCGTAAGGGACACCCACAGGACTAATGAAAAACTGTTTTTT.

This clonotype was detected only a few times. The chain recombines TRBV10-3 with TRBJ2-7; maybe TRBD2 (5 bases). Germline CDR1 is ENHRY and CDR2 is SYGVKD. V lost 3 bases to trimming and J lost 3 bases, with 18 bases between them. The CDR3 is made up of 16 amino acids. The CDR3 bases are TGTGCCATCAGTGAACGGGGAAGCGGCGACGGCTACGAGCAGTACTTC. This encodes CAISERGSGDGYEQYF.

The chain has TRBV28 and TRBJ1-1, with D unclear. Germline values: CDR1 MDHEN, CDR2 SYDVKM. V lost 3 bases to trimming and J lost 1 base, with 6 bases between them. This CDR3 contains 13 residues. This chain's CDR3 is CASSFFTNTEAFF. The CDR3 coding sequence is TGTGCCAGCAGTTTCTTCACGAACACTGAAGCTTTCTTT.

This clonotype was detected many times. The chain joins TRBV12-3 or TRBV12-4 to TRBJ2-1; no firm D call. The CDR3 covers 13 residues. The V and J ends lost 8 bases and 5 bases respectively, with 13 bases between them. CDR3 in amino acids: CASLLRLDNEQFF. CDR3 DNA sequence: TGTGCCAGCCTTCTGAGGCTCGACAATGAGCAGTTCTTC.

This clonotype was picked up many times. V usage is TRBV6-5 and J usage is TRBJ2-7; D unclear. V was cut by 2 bases and J by 2 bases, with 13 bases left in between. The CDR3 extends over 15 amino acids. Per germline, CDR1 MNHEY and CDR2 SVGAGI. CDR3 sequence: CASSYGFGNTYEQYF. In DNA form, the CDR3 reads TGTGCCAGCAGTTACGGGTTTGGGAATACCTACGAGCAGTACTTC.

In its sample, this clonotype was seen a few times. The gene calls are TRBV4-3 and TRBJ2-7, with D possibly being TRBD2 (5 bases). CDR1 and CDR2 from the germline V gene are LGHNA and YSLEER. V shed 0 bases and J shed 4 bases, with 16 bases lying between them. This CDR3 spans 16 amino acids. The CDR3 DNA reads as TGCGCCAGCAGCCAAGATCGGGTTAGCGTTTGGTACGAGCAGTACTTC. Protein sequence: CASSQDRVSVWYEQYF.

This sequence joins TRBV20-1 and TRBJ1-6, with D hard to call. The CDR3 covers 13 residues. V was shortened by 5 bases and J by 7 bases, with 12 bases between the two germline ends. Per the germline V gene, CDR1 is DFQATT and CDR2 is SNEGSKA (reference sequence). The CDR3 spells CSAPRELNSPLHF. CDR3 in DNA: TGCAGTGCTCCGCGGGAGCTCAATTCACCCCTCCACTTT.

The chain has TRBV4-3 and TRBJ2-5, with 7 bases aligning to TRBD1. Trimming cost V 3 bases and J 5 bases; bases outside gene matches: 9. CDR3 length equals 15 residues. Germline assignment: CDR1 LGHNA and CDR2 YSLEER. CDR3 loop: CASSQKTGVGETQYF. CDR3 DNA sequence: TGCGCCAGCAGCCAGAAAACAGGGGTTGGGGAGACCCAGTACTTC.

This clonotype was counted a few times. This chain connects TRBV7-9 to TRBJ2-5, with D possibly TRBD1 on 6 matching bases. With 4 bases removed from V and 5 bases from J, the gap between germline ends came to 11 bases. This CDR3 region has 13 residues. Germline CDR1 and CDR2: SEHNR and FQNEAQ (reference sequence). CDR3 coding DNA: TGTGCCAGCAGCTGGACAGAGGGGGAGACCCAGTACTTC. The encoded protein is CASSWTEGETQYF. The full variable domain, its missing parts supplied by reference TRBV7-9 and TRBJ2-5, is DTGVSQNPRHKITKRGQNVTFRCDPISEHNRLYWYRQTLGQGPEFLTYFQNEAQLEKSRLLSDRFSAERPKGSFSTLEIQRTEQGDSAMYLCASSWTEGETQYFGPGTRLLVL.

The chain employs TRBV7-8 and TRBJ2-1; D remains ambiguous. CDR3 size: 18 residues. Germline V lookup: CDR1 SGHVS, CDR2 FQNEAQ. With 3 bases removed from V and 4 bases from J, the gap between germline ends came to 22 bases. This CDR3 reads CASSLQRSAHTEYNEQFF. CDR3 sequence (DNA): TGTGCCAGCAGCTTGCAAAGGTCAGCGCACACCGAGTACAATGAGCAGTTCTTC.

This clonotype showed up just a few times. This sequence joins TRBV11-2 and TRBJ2-3; the D call may be TRBD1 or TRBD2 (5 bases each). Looked up from germline, CDR1 is SGHAT and CDR2 is FQNNGV. Trimming removed 6 bases at V and 1 base at J, with 17 bases between. The CDR3 length is 16 residues. The CDR3 here is CASSNLGGGGTDTQYF. In DNA, the CDR3 is TGTGCCAGCAGTAACCTCGGTGGGGGTGGCACAGATACGCAGTATTTT. Full variable domain (remainder filled in from reference TRBV11-2 and TRBJ2-3): EAGVAQSPRYKIIEKRQSVAFWCNPISGHATLYWYQQILGQGPKLLIQFQNNGVVDDSQLPKDRFSAERLKGVDSTLKIQPAKLEDSAVYLCASSNLGGGGTDTQYFGPGTRLTVL.